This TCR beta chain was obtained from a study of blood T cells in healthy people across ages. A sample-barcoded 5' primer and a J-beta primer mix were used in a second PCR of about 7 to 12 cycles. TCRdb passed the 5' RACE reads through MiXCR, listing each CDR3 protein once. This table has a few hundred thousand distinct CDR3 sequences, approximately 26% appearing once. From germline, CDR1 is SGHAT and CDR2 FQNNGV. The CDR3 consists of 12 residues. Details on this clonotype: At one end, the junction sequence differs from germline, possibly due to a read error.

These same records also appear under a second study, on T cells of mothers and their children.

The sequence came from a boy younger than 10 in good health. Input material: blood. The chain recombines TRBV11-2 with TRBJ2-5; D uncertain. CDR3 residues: CASSFPGQVRFF. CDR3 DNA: TGTGCCAGCAGCTTCCCGGGCCAGGTTCGCTTCTTC.